The 4 T cell receptor beta chains in this list originate from one sample, sequenced in a study of blood T cells in healthy people across ages. Through a sample-barcoded 5' primer and a J-beta primer mix, a second PCR was run for roughly 6 to 12 cycles. TCRdb fed the 5' RACE reads into MiXCR, producing one record per CDR3 protein. The top ten hold around 7.7% of the sample, which has some 1.5 million distinct CDR3 sequences, 25% to 30% seen once. Sequencing was carried out using blood. These TCRs come from a woman between 25 and 40 years old in good health.

Ten or more counts support this clonotype. The genes are TRBV5-1 and TRBJ2-3, with D perhaps assigned TRBD1 or TRBD2 (5 bases each). CDR3 length: 14 amino acids. The V end lost 4 bases, the J end lost 7 bases, and 16 bases lay between the germline ends. The germline V gene has CDR1 SGHRS and CDR2 YFSETQ. The CDR3 reads CASSPTGRGYTQYF. For the CDR3, the DNA is TGCGCCAGCAGCCCTACGGGACGGGGATATACGCAGTATTTT.

The chain has TRBV20-1 and TRBJ1-2, with D possibly matching TRBD1 (6 bases). The CDR3 covers 14 residues. Trimming pared 6 bases from V and 6 bases from J, leaving 20 bases between. Germline CDR1 reads DFQATT; CDR2 reads SNEGSKA (reference sequence). The CDR3 DNA is TGCAGTGCCGGGAACAGGGAAGGGGGAGATGGCTACACCTTC. Amino acids: CSAGNREGGDGYTF.

In this sample, this clonotype turned up a few times. J is TRBJ2-5 and V is TRBV12-3 or TRBV12-4, with TRBD1 matching 12 bases. The CDR3 covers 15 residues. The trim removed 7 bases at V and 2 bases at J, leaving 5 bases unmatched. The CDR3 DNA reads as TGTGCCAGCACCCGGGACAGGGGGCGTCAAGAGACCCAGTACTTC. Its protein product is CASTRDRGRQETQYF.

The rearrangement uses TRBV2 and TRBJ2-7; the D is unclear. Germline CDR1 is SNHLY and CDR2 is FYNNEI. Trimming removed 3 bases from V and 7 bases from J, with 16 bases in between. CDR3 length: 14 residues. The CDR3 DNA reads as TGTGCCAGCAGTGACAGTTTAGAGATTGATGAGCAGTACTTC. It codes for CASSDSLEIDEQYF.